Listed below are T cell receptor beta chains from one sample, sequenced in a study of beta chain features in type 1 diabetes. Method: immunoSEQ multiplex PCR; TCRdb's copy keeps in-frame clones and lacks some. The repertoire includes under 800,000 clones, 15% to 18% of them detected once, and approximately 0.093% sits in the top ten. The sequenced sample consisted of naive CD4+ T cells from blood. The receptors come from a man in his late teens or twenties in good health. Each CDR3 is given with its conserved first and last residue. Each record gives: D gene, V gene, clone size, J gene, CDR3 protein, CDR3 DNA. The D gene is left open where the match is weak. Only some rows state a clone size, as once, few, many or a class for expanded clones.

NA	TRBV7-9	few	TRBJ1-3	CASSPEDRRNTIYF	TGTGCCAGCAGCCCGGAGGACAGAAGAAACACCATATATTTT
NA	TRBV7-2	few	TRBJ2-1	CASDRASDLREQFF	TGTGCCTCCGATAGGGCTAGCGATCTGAGGGAGCAGTTCTTC
NA	TRBV28	NA	TRBJ1-1	CASIQKKDEAFF	TGTGCCAGCATTCAGAAAAAGGATGAAGCTTTCTTT
NA	TRBV7-9	few	TRBJ2-3	CASPSDTDTQYF	TGTGCCAGCCCCTCGGACACAGATACGCAGTATTTT
NA	TRBV5-6	few	TRBJ1-1	CASSLVPGTEAFF	TGTGCCAGCAGCTTAGTTCCGGGGACTGAAGCTTTCTTT
NA	TRBV25-1	NA	TRBJ2-7	CASSEYNRVFEQYF	TGTGCCAGCAGCGAATACAACAGGGTTTTCGAGCAGTACTTC
NA	TRBV9	NA	TRBJ2-7	CASSGGPERLREQYF	TGTGCCAGCAGCGGCGGCCCGGAACGGTTACGAGAGCAGTACTTC
TRBD1	TRBV6-5	NA	TRBJ1-2	CASSSPTGGYTF	TGTGCCAGCAGTAGCCCGACAGGGGGCTACACCTTC
TRBD2	TRBV5-4	few	TRBJ2-1	CASFFQRGIYNEQFF	TGTGCCAGCTTTTTCCAGCGGGGGATCTACAATGAGCAGTTCTTC
TRBD1	TRBV27	few	TRBJ2-4	CASSRWSGQGGDIQYF	TGTGCCAGCAGTAGGTGGTCGGGACAGGGTGGCGACATTCAGTACTTC
NA	TRBV14	few	TRBJ2-7	CASSQGGVGPTYEQYF	TGTGCCAGCAGCCAAGGCGGCGTCGGGCCCACCTACGAGCAGTACTTC
NA	TRBV5-1	few	TRBJ2-5	CASSLVRETQYF	TGCGCCAGCAGCTTGGTCAGGGAGACCCAGTACTTC
TRBD2	TRBV25-1	NA	TRBJ2-5	CASSLGGVGETQYF	TGTGCCAGCAGTCTGGGAGGGGTAGGGGAGACCCAGTACTTC
TRBD2	TRBV7-2	few	TRBJ2-3	CASSTSGGGTDTQYF	TGTGCCAGCTCCACGAGCGGGGGGGGCACAGATACGCAGTATTTT
TRBD1	TRBV5-4	few	TRBJ2-2	CASSYRGVTTGELFF	TGTGCCAGCAGCTACAGGGGGGTAACCACCGGGGAGCTGTTTTTT
NA	TRBV4-3	NA	TRBJ2-3	CASSQTQGGPADTQYF	TGCGCCAGCAGCCAAACTCAGGGGGGACCGGCAGATACGCAGTATTTT
NA	TRBV25-1	few	TRBJ2-7	CASTWDTYEQYF	TGTGCCAGCACGTGGGACACCTACGAGCAGTACTTC
NA	TRBV14	few	TRBJ2-1	CASSSGPFSYNEQFF	TGTGCCAGCAGCAGCGGACCGTTCTCCTACAATGAGCAGTTCTTC
TRBD1	TRBV5-1	NA	TRBJ1-4	CASSLDAGQANEKLFF	TGCGCCAGCAGCTTGGATGCGGGACAGGCTAATGAAAAACTGTTTTTT
TRBD1	TRBV7-2	NA	TRBJ1-4	CASSWTGLTNEKLFF	TGTGCCAGCAGCTGGACAGGGTTAACTAATGAAAAACTGTTTTTT
NA	TRBV7-2	few	TRBJ1-3	CASSTKTNSGNTIYF	TGTGCCAGCAGCACTAAGACAAACTCTGGAAACACCATATATTTT
NA	TRBV7-9	few	TRBJ1-4	CASSLDAGRGSF	TGTGCCAGCAGCTTAGATGCCGGACGAGGCAGTTTT
NA	TRBV12-5	few	TRBJ2-2	CASGPDSGELFF	TGTGCTAGTGGCCCCGACTCCGGGGAGCTGTTTTTT
TRBD1	TRBV5-4	few	TRBJ2-2	CASSRDRGGGELFF	TGTGCCAGCAGCCGTGACAGGGGAGGCGGGGAGCTGTTTTTT
TRBD2	TRBV19	NA	TRBJ2-7	CASSMETSVYAYEQYF	TGTGCCAGTAGTATGGAAACTAGCGTATACGCCTACGAGCAGTACTTC